This TCR beta chain was documented in a study of T cells after yellow fever vaccination. Regarding the study as a whole: The secondary response was weaker, and its peak arrived faster, on day 5 versus 15. Among primary-vaccination clones, most reappeared after the booster, at approximately 97% for CD4 and more than 75% for CD8.

This clonotype was observed a few times. Its antigen is not known. Trimming stripped 4 bases from V and 2 bases from J, with 9 bases between. The CDR3 totals 13 residues. Germline-derived CDR1 and CDR2 are SEHNR and FQNEAQ (reference sequence). By 5'RACE template switching, TCR cDNA was produced, with a universal primer site and UMIs added in the process. From the 5' RACE reads, TCRdb called clonotypes with MiXCR, one entry per CDR3 protein. The sample contains nearly 350,000 distinct CDR3 sequences, roughly 8.3% of which appear only once. The source was PBMCs, collected more than 40 days after the first yellow fever vaccination. This clonotype originated in a young man who received the YFV17D yellow fever vaccine. V is TRBV7-9 and J is TRBJ2-7; TRBD2 might be the D (6 bases). The CDR3 spells CASSSGVAYEQYF. The CDR3 region has the DNA TGTGCCAGCAGCTCGGGGGTCGCCTACGAGCAGTACTTC.